This T cell receptor beta chain was profiled in a study of blood T cells in healthy people across ages. With a J-beta primer mix and a sample-barcoded 5' primer, a second PCR ran about 6 to 11 cycles. TCRdb called the 5' RACE reads again in MiXCR, with one record for every CDR3 protein. Altogether roughly 680,000 distinct CDR3 sequences are present, 52% being singletons, with the ten largest covering 13%. V shed 10 bases and J shed 4 bases, with 19 bases lying between them. Germline V CDR1 and CDR2: MNHEY, SVGAGI. This CDR3 region has 14 residues. V gene TRBV6-5 combines with J gene TRBJ2-5, with TRBD2 as a possible D gene (5 bases). Specimen: blood. This sequence originates from an elderly woman in good health. CDR3 region: CATNPASSRETQYF. Written as DNA, the CDR3 is TGTGCCACAAATCCGGCTAGCTCCCGAGAGACCCAGTACTTC.